The 26 T cell receptor beta chains in this list originate from one sample, sequenced in a study of response to subunit inactivated influenza vaccine. Via MiXCR, TCRdb re-called the RT-PCR reads, giving one row per CDR3 protein. The repertoire has 560,000 or so distinct CDR3 sequences, approximately 7.6% of them found once; the top ten carry around 13%. Here the sequenced sample was PBMCs from blood, taken 23 to 25 months after vaccination. All receptors come from a man aged 50-75 years who received an inactivated influenza vaccine.

This clonotype appeared a few times. The chain links TRBV11-2 to TRBJ2-5; 7 bases align to TRBD2. The V gene end was trimmed by 5 bases and the J gene end by 2 bases; junction bases not matched to a gene: 11. This CDR3 has 16 residues. Germline CDR1 and CDR2: SGHAT and FQNNGV. Here the CDR3 DNA reads TGTGCCAGCAGCCCCTTTGGTGTAGCGGGTCAAGAGACCCAGTACTTC. Protein sequence: CASSPFGVAGQETQYF.

On this clonotype: A much larger clonotype is one base distant, so this may be a read error. V is TRBV6-2 or TRBV6-3 and J is TRBJ1-1; D unresolved. The CDR3 spans 15 residues. Trimming removed 0 bases from V and 5 bases from J, with 13 bases in between. From germline, CDR1 is MNHEY and CDR2 SVGEGT. CDR3 residues: CASSYSICGTTEAFF. The CDR3 nucleotides are TGTGCCAGCAGTTACTCGATTTGCGGCACAACTGAAGCTTTCTTT.

The chain joins TRBV7-2 to TRBJ2-5; D perhaps matches TRBD1 (5 bases). Germline V gene sequence: CDR1 SGHTA, CDR2 FQGNSA. V was pared by 7 bases and J by 5 bases, with 20 bases between. This CDR3 contains 15 residues. CDR3 loop: CASTEGHTRRETQYF. CDR3 sequence (DNA): TGTGCCAGCACCGAAGGACACACACGGCGGGAGACCCAGTACTTC.

The genes are TRBV30 and TRBJ2-3, with D unresolved. Trimming cost V 3 bases and J 1 base, with 8 bases left between them. CDR3 length equals 13 residues. Germline assignment: CDR1 GTSNPN and CDR2 SVGIG (reference sequence). The CDR3 DNA is TGTGCCTGGAGATGGCGTGGCACAGATACGCAGTATTTT. Translating it yields CAWRWRGTDTQYF.

The chain is built from TRBV18 and TRBJ2-7; 12 bases line up with TRBD2. The CDR3 covers 15 residues. The germline V gene encodes CDR1 KGHSH and CDR2 LQKENI. Germline trimming cut 5 bases from V and 5 bases from J; bases unmatched to any gene: 7. The CDR3 spells CASSETSGSYHEQYF. In nucleotides, the CDR3 is TGTGCCAGCTCAGAGACTAGCGGGAGTTACCACGAGCAGTACTTC.

The chain combines TRBV20-1 with TRBJ2-7, with 7 bases that match TRBD2. Losses at the gene ends were 0 bases for V and 3 bases for J; bases not matched to a gene: 8. Germline V lookup: CDR1 DFQATT, CDR2 SNEGSKA (reference sequence). The length of the CDR3 is 15 residues. CDR3 sequence reads: CSARDRGREVYEQYF. The DNA of the CDR3 is TGCAGTGCTAGAGATCGGGGCCGGGAGGTCTACGAGCAGTACTTC.

This clonotype was detected ten times or more. The V call is TRBV6-1, the J call TRBJ2-3; 12 bases line up with TRBD2. From germline, CDR1 is MNHNS and CDR2 SASEGT. The CDR3 contains 14 residues. With V trimmed by 6 bases and J by 5 bases, 3 bases remained unmatched. DNA of the CDR3: TGTGCCAGCAGCCTAGCGGGAGGGGGAGATACGCAGTATTTT. Residues: CASSLAGGGDTQYF.

The chain has TRBV15 and TRBJ1-5; unclear D gene. Germline CDR1 reads LNHNV; CDR2 reads YYDKDF (reference sequence). This CDR3 has 13 amino acids. The ends were cut back, 5 bases at V and 4 bases at J, with 9 bases in the middle. DNA of the CDR3: TGTGCCACCAGCTGGGTCCAGAATCAGCCCCAGCATTTT. It translates to CATSWVQNQPQHF.

This clonotype was counted at least ten times. This rearrangement joins TRBV29-1 to TRBJ2-3; D unresolved. Germline V gene data show CDR1 as SQVTM and CDR2 as ANQGSEA. The CDR3 length is 14 residues. The V end was cut by 4 bases, the J end by 2 bases, with 13 bases between. The CDR3 here is CSVVTPLNTDTQYF. CDR3 nucleotides: TGCAGCGTTGTGACCCCTTTAAACACAGATACGCAGTATTTT.

The chain is built from TRBV20-1 and TRBJ2-7; TRBD1 agrees at 8 bases. The CDR3 covers 15 residues. J was trimmed by 5 bases and V by 5 bases; bases with no gene match: 14. Germline loops: CDR1 DFQATT, CDR2 SNEGSKA (reference sequence). The chain's CDR3 is CSAPRPQGAADEQYF. CDR3 DNA: TGCAGTGCTCCCCGCCCTCAGGGGGCGGCGGACGAGCAGTACTTC.

This clonotype was detected only a few times. The CDR3 nucleotides are TGTGCCAGCTCACCACGCTCCGGGACAGGGTCCGGGGAGCTGTTTTTT. This gives the protein CASSPRSGTGSGELFF. This chain connects TRBV18 to TRBJ2-2; 9 bases line up with TRBD1. The CDR3 spans 16 residues. CDR1 is KGHSH and CDR2 is LQKENI in the germline V gene. Trimming took 1 base from V and 6 from J; bases not matched to a gene: 6.

The V gene is TRBV7-3, the J gene TRBJ2-1; TRBD2 aligns across 7 bases. V shed 6 bases and J 6 bases; nucleotides not matched to a gene: 8. The CDR3 has 14 amino acids. Germline V lookup: CDR1 SGHTA, CDR2 FQGTGA. The CDR3, as DNA: TGTGCCAGCAGTCGACTAGCCCTGGGCAATGAGCAGTTCTTC. It specifies CASSRLALGNEQFF.

This clonotype occurred a few times. This chain links TRBV10-3 with TRBJ1-1; TRBD1 might be the D (5 bases). This CDR3 spans 15 amino acids. The germline V and J ends were trimmed by 2 bases and 1 base, with 11 bases remaining between them. CDR1 ENHRY and CDR2 SYGVKD come from the germline V gene. CDR3 bases: TGTGCCATCAGTGAGCCCGCGAGGGGGAACACTGAAGCTTTCTTT. Its translation: CAISEPARGNTEAFF.

This clonotype was counted many times. The CDR3 DNA is TGTGCCAGCAGCCAACTAGGAGGGGAGACCCAGTACTTC. Translated: CASSQLGGETQYF. The J gene is TRBJ2-5, the V gene TRBV9; D perhaps matches TRBD2 (6 bases). V was pared by 4 bases and J by 5 bases, with 12 bases between. Germline loops: CDR1 SGDLS, CDR2 YYNGEE. The CDR3 loop spans 13 amino acids.

The rearrangement joins TRBV20-1 to TRBJ1-6, with TRBD1 as a possible D gene (5 bases). Trimming cost V 6 bases and J 0 bases, with 12 bases left between them. The CDR3 loop spans 15 amino acids. Germline-derived CDR1 and CDR2 are DFQATT and SNEGSKA (reference sequence). The CDR3 nucleotides are TGCAGTGCAGGTCGGGGGGGCTCCTATAATTCACCCCTCCACTTT. Its protein product is CSAGRGGSYNSPLHF.

The J gene is TRBJ1-3, the V gene TRBV6-5; D call uncertain. This CDR3 is 12 amino acids long. Germline V gene data show CDR1 as MNHEY and CDR2 as SVGAGI. The V end lost 9 bases, the J end lost 2 bases, and 8 bases lay between the germline ends. In DNA, the CDR3 is TGTGCCAGTTGGCAGGCTGGAAACACCATATATTTT. Its translation is CASWQAGNTIYF.

The genes are TRBV7-2 and TRBJ2-3, with TRBD2 as a possible D gene (5 bases). The germline gives CDR1 SGHTA, CDR2 FQGNSA. V gave up 5 bases and J gave up 1 base, with 13 bases separating them. This CDR3 region has 15 residues. The CDR3 region has the DNA TGTGCCAGCAGCATGTCGGGGTCAGGCACAGATACGCAGTATTTT. This translates into CASSMSGSGTDTQYF.

This sequence joins TRBV9 and TRBJ2-3; 13 nucleotides agree with TRBD2. Germline CDR1 is SGDLS and CDR2 is YYNGEE. This CDR3 spans 15 amino acids. J lost 8 bases, V lost 7 bases, and 10 bases had no gene match. CDR3 region: CASGKGLAGSGTQYF. The CDR3 DNA reads as TGTGCCAGCGGAAAGGGACTAGCGGGATCGGGTACGCAGTATTTT.

The chain is built from TRBV28 and TRBJ2-7, with D unclear. CDR1 MDHEN and CDR2 SYDVKM come from the germline V gene. V lost 4 bases, J lost 6 bases, and 10 bases lay in between. The CDR3 is made up of 12 amino acids. CDR3 nucleotides: TGTGCCAGCAGTTCCCTCCTGGGCGAGCAGTACTTC. Residues: CASSSLLGEQYF.

The gene calls are TRBV10-3 and TRBJ1-1, with D maybe TRBD1 (5 bases). This CDR3 is 13 amino acids long. Germline V lookup: CDR1 ENHRY, CDR2 SYGVKD. V was pared by 11 bases and J by 2 bases, with 15 bases between. CDR3 nucleotide sequence: TGTGCCTCTTCGACAGTTTTTAACACTGAAGCTTTCTTT. It is translated as CASSTVFNTEAFF.

This chain uses TRBV5-1 with TRBJ1-3; 7 bases agree with TRBD1. CDR3 length equals 17 residues. Germline values: CDR1 SGHRS, CDR2 YFSETQ. Trimming at V came to 4 bases and at J to 0 bases, leaving 10 bases not matched to a gene. The CDR3 region has the DNA TGCGCCAGCAGCCTAAGCGGACAGGCGAGCTCTGGAAACACCATATATTTT. Residues: CASSLSGQASSGNTIYF.

This clonotype appeared many times. This chain links TRBV7-8 with TRBJ2-7, with 12 bases matching TRBD1. This CDR3 contains 16 residues. Trimming removed 4 bases from V and 5 bases from J; junction bases left unmatched: 9. The germline gives CDR1 SGHVS, CDR2 FQNEAQ. CDR3 sequence reads: CASSSYRDRGRNEQYF. CDR3 in DNA: TGTGCCAGCAGCTCATACCGGGACAGGGGGCGAAACGAGCAGTACTTC.

This clonotype was detected many times. This sequence joins TRBV5-1 and TRBJ1-2; no definite D call. Germline values: CDR1 SGHRS, CDR2 YFSETQ. The germline V and J ends were trimmed by 4 bases and 0 bases, with 16 bases remaining between them. This CDR3 contains 16 residues. The CDR3 region is CASSPKTGTTNYGYTF. In DNA form, the CDR3 reads TGCGCCAGCAGCCCAAAGACGGGCACTACTAACTATGGCTACACCTTC.

The V call is TRBV4-3, the J call TRBJ2-7, with TRBD1 matching 8 bases. After removal of 0 bases from V and 3 bases from J, the junction contained 10 bases not matched to a gene. Germline loops: CDR1 LGHNA, CDR2 YSLEER. This CDR3 has 17 amino acids. The CDR3 region is CASSQESRTGTFYEQYF. The DNA for the CDR3 is TGCGCCAGCAGCCAAGAATCTAGGACAGGGACTTTCTACGAGCAGTACTTC.

This clonotype was seen more than once but under ten times. The chain joins TRBV11-2 to TRBJ2-7, with D possibly being TRBD1 (6 bases). Germline V gene lookup returns CDR1 SGHAT and CDR2 FQNNGV. V dropped 0 bases and J dropped 2 bases, with 11 bases sitting between them. The CDR3 runs to 15 residues. The DNA of the CDR3 is TGTGCCAGCAGCTTAGATTTTCAGGGGCCCTACGAGCAGTACTTC. It yields the protein CASSLDFQGPYEQYF. The variable domain in full, with the rest retrieved from reference TRBV11-2 and TRBJ2-7, is EAGVAQSPRYKIIEKRQSVAFWCNPISGHATLYWYQQILGQGPKLLIQFQNNGVVDDSQLPKDRFSAERLKGVDSTLKIQPAKLEDSAVYLCASSLDFQGPYEQYFGPGTRLTVT.

This clonotype has only a few counts. The CDR3 nucleotides read TGTGCCAGCAGCCTTCGACCTAACCAAGAGACCCAGTACTTC. Translation: CASSLRPNQETQYF. The genes are TRBV5-4 and TRBJ2-5; D remains unclear. V dropped 4 bases and J dropped 0 bases, with 10 bases sitting between them. Germline V gives CDR1 SGHNT, CDR2 YYREEE (reference sequence). The CDR3 contains 14 residues.